These 20 T cell receptor beta chains were all obtained from the same sample, sequenced in a study of T cell changes during pregnancy in multiple sclerosis. Sequencing used immunoSEQ multiplex PCR; TCRdb keeps in-frame clones, though not all of them. This sample has tens of thousands of clones, with 90% found just once. The sequences come from peripheral blood, collected in the third trimester of pregnancy. Receptors originate from a female donor in good health, enrolled as a control in a pregnancy study.

This clone was seen just once. This chain joins TRBV7-2 and TRBJ2-7; D uncertain. V lost 1 base, J lost 3 bases, and 7 bases lay in between. Germline V gene lookup returns CDR1 SGHTA and CDR2 FQGNSA. This CDR3 spans 13 amino acids. The CDR3, as DNA: TGTGCCAGCAGCTTAGAGAGGAGCTACGAGCAGTACTTC. It yields the protein CASSLERSYEQYF.

This clone was counted between two and nine times. The chain recombines TRBV6-5 with TRBJ2-1; TRBD1 aligns across 9 bases. V gave up 6 bases and J gave up 9 bases; unmatched junction bases: 6. CDR1 and CDR2 from the germline V gene are MNHEY and SVGAGI. The CDR3 loop spans 13 amino acids. CDR3 residues: CASSPGQGIEQFF. CDR3 bases: TGTGCCAGCAGCCCGGGACAGGGAATTGAGCAGTTCTTC.

The rearrangement links TRBV5-1 to TRBJ1-2; D remains ambiguous. The CDR3 extends over 12 amino acids. Germline V lookup: CDR1 SGHRS, CDR2 YFSETQ. Deletions cut 4 bases from V and 6 bases from J, with 10 bases between. The CDR3 region has the DNA TGCGCCAGCAGCCAGGCCACCGATGGCTACACCTTC. This gives the protein CASSQATDGYTF.

The CDR3 DNA sequence: TGTGCCAGCAGCCCAAGTACCACAGGGGATGGCTACACCTTC. As protein: CASSPSTTGDGYTF. The chain has TRBV9 and TRBJ1-2; 7 bases line up with TRBD1. The germline CDR1 and CDR2 sequences are SGDLS and YYNGEE. With V trimmed by 4 bases and J by 6 bases, 9 bases remained unmatched. The CDR3 extends over 14 amino acids.

This chain connects TRBV28 to TRBJ2-7, with 10 bases that match TRBD2. The V segment lost 10 bases and the J segment 2 bases; nucleotides outside the gene matches: 5. This CDR3 contains 13 residues. The germline V gene encodes CDR1 MDHEN and CDR2 SYDVKM. Here the CDR3 reads CATVLAGAYEQYF. Here the CDR3 DNA reads TGTGCCACCGTTCTAGCGGGGGCCTACGAGCAGTACTTC.

This chain links TRBV7-3 with TRBJ2-1, with 12 bases matching TRBD2. The CDR3 extends over 16 amino acids. CDR1 and CDR2 (germline): SGHTA, FQGTGA. V lost 4 bases, J lost 10 bases, and 11 bases stayed unmatched. In DNA, the CDR3 is TGTGCCAGCAGCTCGGTAGGGCTAGCGGGGGGGAGCGAGCAGTTCTTC. Its translation is CASSSVGLAGGSEQFF.

The chain carries TRBV4-2 and TRBJ1-2; TRBD1 might be the D (6 bases). CDR1 LGHNA and CDR2 YNFKEQ come from the germline V gene. Trimming pared 0 bases from V and 7 bases from J, leaving 15 bases between. CDR3 length: 15 amino acids. In nucleotides, the CDR3 is TGTGCCAGCAGCCAAGAGAGGGGGTTAAGGGGTGGCTACACCTTC. It translates to CASSQERGLRGGYTF.

This clone was counted a single time. This chain joins TRBV4-2 and TRBJ2-2; 10 bases match TRBD2. The junction had 12 bases not matched to a gene; V was cut back by 0 bases and J by 8 bases. The length of the CDR3 is 18 residues. Germline values: CDR1 LGHNA, CDR2 YNFKEQ. The CDR3 is CASSQDELRAGGPGELFF. Written as DNA, the CDR3 is TGTGCCAGCAGCCAAGATGAGCTGCGAGCGGGGGGGCCAGGGGAGCTGTTTTTT.

The V call is TRBV19, the J call TRBJ2-3; no reliable D call. CDR3 length: 12 residues. V gave up 5 bases and J gave up 0 bases, with 3 bases separating them. Germline CDR1 and CDR2: LNHDA and SQIVND (reference sequence). The CDR3 DNA reads TGTGCCAGTAGTCGTAGCACAGATACGCAGTATTTT. Protein product: CASSRSTDTQYF.

The chain recombines TRBV14 with TRBJ1-2; D is unresolved. Deletions cut 0 bases from V and 4 bases from J, with 6 bases between. The germline V gene encodes CDR1 SGHDN and CDR2 FVKESK. The CDR3 is 13 amino acids. Here the CDR3 reads CASSQDRRYGYTF. CDR3 DNA sequence: TGTGCCAGCAGCCAAGACAGGCGCTATGGCTACACCTTC.

Here the CDR3 DNA reads TGCGCCAGCAGCTCCCGACAGAAAACTAACTATGGCTACACCTTC. Encoded protein: CASSSRQKTNYGYTF. The V and J genes are TRBV5-1 and TRBJ1-2; D perhaps matches TRBD1 (5 bases). Germline V CDR1 and CDR2: SGHRS, YFSETQ. V gave up 3 bases and J gave up 0 bases, with 12 bases separating them. The CDR3 consists of 15 residues. Together with reference TRBV5-1 and TRBJ1-2, the CDR3 gives the full variable domain: KAGVTQTPRYLIKTRGQQVTLSCSPISGHRSVSWYQQTPGQGLQFLFEYFSETQRNKGNFPGRFSGRQFSNSRSEMNVSTLELGDSALYLCASSSRQKTNYGYTFGSGTRLTVV.

The rearrangement links TRBV13 to TRBJ1-6; 8 bases are a match to TRBD1. The CDR3 extends over 18 amino acids. Losses at the gene ends were 5 bases for V and 5 bases for J; bases not matched to a gene: 14. Germline CDR1 and CDR2: PRHDT and FYEKMQ (reference sequence). This CDR3 is CASSPSEDRAIHNSPLHF. In DNA, the CDR3 is TGTGCCAGCAGCCCCTCCGAGGACAGGGCTATACATAATTCACCCCTCCACTTT.

The rearrangement uses TRBV27 and TRBJ2-7; 11 nucleotides agree with TRBD2. Germline V gives CDR1 MNHEY, CDR2 SMNVEV (reference sequence). V shed 0 bases and J 0 bases; nucleotides not matched to a gene: 10. The CDR3 consists of 19 residues. The CDR3 sequence: CASSLSRGGGLAASYEQYF. In DNA form, the CDR3 reads TGTGCCAGCAGTTTATCGAGAGGGGGGGGACTAGCGGCCTCCTACGAGCAGTACTTC.

The chain has TRBV15 and TRBJ2-1; 11 nucleotides line up with TRBD2. Germline CDR1 is LNHNV and CDR2 is YYDKDF (reference sequence). The CDR3 sequence is 16 residues long. Unmatched junction bases numbered 9, after V lost 4 bases and J lost 7 bases. CDR3 sequence (DNA): TGTGCCACCAGCAAAAGAGCTAGCGGGAGGACAAATGAGCAGTTCTTC. Protein product: CATSKRASGRTNEQFF.

By its share, this clone is medium-sized. The chain recombines TRBV5-6 with TRBJ1-1; no clear D gene. The length of the CDR3 is 13 residues. V lost 3 bases and J 3 bases, leaving 9 bases between the germline ends. CDR1 and CDR2 from the germline V gene are SGHDT and YYEEEE. The CDR3 here is CASSSDSHTEAFF. The CDR3 bases are TGTGCCAGCAGCTCCGACTCCCACACTGAAGCTTTCTTT.

V is TRBV7-9 and J is TRBJ2-3; D gene uncertain. Germline values: CDR1 SEHNR, CDR2 FQNEAQ (reference sequence). Trimming stripped 7 bases from V and 3 bases from J, with 11 bases between. This CDR3 is 13 amino acids long. CDR3 loop: CASIKVGTDTQYF. DNA for the CDR3: TGTGCCAGCATAAAGGTCGGGACAGATACGCAGTATTTT. Full variable domain (missing parts from reference TRBV7-9 and TRBJ2-3): DTGVSQNPRHKITKRGQNVTFRCDPISEHNRLYWYRQTLGQGPEFLTYFQNEAQLEKSRLLSDRFSAERPKGSFSTLEIQRTEQGDSAMYLCASIKVGTDTQYFGPGTRLTVL.

Comments on this clone: The junction departs from germline at one end; a sequencing error may be responsible. The rearrangement joins TRBV2 to TRBJ1-1; D ambiguous. Germline V gives CDR1 SNHLY, CDR2 FYNNEI. The CDR3 contains 12 residues. CDR3 amino acids: CASSESHTEAFF. In DNA, the CDR3 is TGTGCCAGCAGTGAATCTCACACAGAAGCTTTCTTT.

The chain combines TRBV28 with TRBJ1-6, with no clear D. V was shortened by 5 bases and J by 9 bases, with 14 bases between the two germline ends. Germline CDR1 reads MDHEN; CDR2 reads SYDVKM. The CDR3 loop spans 14 amino acids. The CDR3 region is CASSPRRRGSPLHF. CDR3 coding DNA: TGTGCCAGCAGTCCTCGGAGACGGGGTTCACCCCTCCACTTT.

The chain has TRBV27 and TRBJ1-1; 7 bases match TRBD1. After removal of 6 bases from V and 2 bases from J, the junction contained 6 bases not matched to a gene. Germline-derived CDR1 and CDR2 are MNHEY and SMNVEV (reference sequence). This CDR3 has 14 residues. The CDR3 is CASSPGQINTEAFF. Written as DNA, the CDR3 is TGTGCCAGCAGCCCGGGACAGATAAACACTGAAGCTTTCTTT.

This clone has a single count. The chain employs TRBV5-1 and TRBJ2-5, with 8 bases that match TRBD2. Germline CDR1 reads SGHRS; CDR2 reads YFSETQ. J gave up 5 bases and V 0 bases, and 9 bases lay outside the gene matches. The CDR3 is made up of 16 amino acids. The CDR3 DNA reads TGCGCCAGCAGCTTGGAGGTAGCGGGGCCCCGGGAGACCCAGTACTTC. Translated: CASSLEVAGPRETQYF.